This paragraph covers one TCR beta chain sequence. The antigen remains undetermined. This record belongs to a study of cytomegalovirus exposure and HLA in healthy donors. Study-level points and caveats: In vitro confirmation showed three CMV-associated chains to be CMV antigen specific. Researchers catalogued 150 or so TCR beta chains as cytomegalovirus-associated.

The assay was immunoSEQ multiplex PCR, and TCRdb's table has in-frame clones only and misses some. This sample carries about 150,000 clones, 90% to 95% of them seen once, and the ten largest clones take about 0.64%. CDR3 length: 12 amino acids. The germline gives CDR1 SGHNT, CDR2 YYREEE (reference sequence). V was cut by 4 bases and J by 0 bases, with 5 bases left in between. Sequencing was performed on PBMCs. The clonotype originates from a man aged 18-30 years in good health and CMV-seronegative. The chain combines TRBV5-4 with TRBJ2-7, with D possibly TRBD1 on 5 matching bases. For the CDR3, the DNA is TGTGCCAGCAGCGACAGCTCCTACGAGCAGTACTTC. This sequence encodes CASSDSSYEQYF.